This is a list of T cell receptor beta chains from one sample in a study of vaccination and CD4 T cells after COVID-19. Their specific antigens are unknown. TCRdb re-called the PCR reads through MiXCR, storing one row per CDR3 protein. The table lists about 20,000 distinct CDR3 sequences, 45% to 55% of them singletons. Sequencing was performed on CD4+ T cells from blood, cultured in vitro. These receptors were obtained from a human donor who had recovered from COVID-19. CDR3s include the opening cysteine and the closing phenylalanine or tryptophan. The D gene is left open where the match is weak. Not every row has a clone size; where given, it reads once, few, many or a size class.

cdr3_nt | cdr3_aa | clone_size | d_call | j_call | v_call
TGTGCCAGCAGCACGCCAGCTCTAGCGGGAGTGTACGAGCAGTACTTC | CASSTPALAGVYEQYF | - | TRBD2 | TRBJ2-7 | TRBV28
TGTGCCAGTCGGCTAAGCTCCTACAATGAGCAGTTCTTC | CASRLSSYNEQFF | - | - | TRBJ2-1 | TRBV28
TGTGCCAGCAGGGTGGGACAGGGCTATGGCTACACCTTC | CASRVGQGYGYTF | - | TRBD1 | TRBJ1-2 | TRBV28
TGTGCCAGCAGCTTAGATTCTCAGCGGGGGGAAGAGACCCAGTACTTC | CASSLDSQRGEETQYF | - | TRBD2 | TRBJ2-5 | TRBV11-3
TGTGCCAGCAGCTTCGGGGATCGTGGTGAAGCTTTCTTT | CASSFGDRGEAFF | - | - | TRBJ1-1 | TRBV7-2
TGTGCCAGCAGCTTAGGGACAGGGGGTAGTGGCTATGGCTACACCTTC | CASSLGTGGSGYGYTF | few | TRBD1 | TRBJ1-2 | TRBV7-8
TGTGCCAGCAGCTTCAGGGGGCTATCGCGCAATCAGCCCCAGCATTTT | CASSFRGLSRNQPQHF | - | TRBD1 | TRBJ1-5 | TRBV7-8
TGTGCCAGCTCCTGGGTCAGGGATGCCGAGCAGTACTTC | CASSWVRDAEQYF | - | - | TRBJ2-7 | TRBV11-3
TGCAGTGCTATCCCCGCCGCGGGGGGCGACAATGAGCAGTTCTTC | CSAIPAAGGDNEQFF | few | TRBD2 | TRBJ2-1 | TRBV20-1
TGCAGTGCTACTTACACCCGACAGACTGAAGCTTTCTTT | CSATYTRQTEAFF | few | - | TRBJ1-1 | TRBV20-1
TGCAGCGTTGTTCGAGGCGCTGAAGCTTTCTTT | CSVVRGAEAFF | - | - | TRBJ1-1 | TRBV29-1
TGTGCCAGCAGGGCCGGGACACTCTCTGGAAACACCATATATTTT | CASRAGTLSGNTIYF | - | - | TRBJ1-3 | TRBV28
TGTGCCAGCGGGACCGGGGACGGCGGGGGGCCAGATACGCAGTATTTT | CASGTGDGGGPDTQYF | once | TRBD2 | TRBJ2-3 | TRBV11-3
TGTGCCAGCAGTTTACAGGGGACTAGCAATCAGCCCCAGCATTTT | CASSLQGTSNQPQHF | - | - | TRBJ1-5 | TRBV28
TGCGCCAGCAGCTCTATTACAGGGGGCGAAGGAAACACCATATATTTT | CASSSITGGEGNTIYF | - | TRBD1 | TRBJ1-3 | TRBV5-1
TGTGCCACCAGTGAATCCGGGACAGGCCACAATCAGCCCCAGCATTTT | CATSESGTGHNQPQHF | - | TRBD1 | TRBJ1-5 | TRBV24-1
TGTGCCAGCAGTCCGGGGGCGCATGAAAAACTGTTTTTT | CASSPGAHEKLFF | few | - | TRBJ1-4 | TRBV6-2/TRBV6-3
TGTGCCAGCTCACCACCGGGACAGAAAGAGACCCAGTACTTC | CASSPPGQKETQYF | few | TRBD1 | TRBJ2-5 | TRBV18
TGTGCCACCAGTGGCGTGAACACTGAAGCTTTCTTT | CATSGVNTEAFF | - | - | TRBJ1-1 | TRBV24-1
TGCAGTGCTAGAGCGCCGGGCACAGATACGCAGTATTTT | CSARAPGTDTQYF | - | - | TRBJ2-3 | TRBV20-1
TGCAGTGCTAGTAAAGGACAGGGAGATTGGGGCTACACCTTC | CSASKGQGDWGYTF | - | TRBD1 | TRBJ1-2 | TRBV20-1
TGTGCCATCAGGGCTAGATCGGAGACCTATGGCTACACCTTC | CAIRARSETYGYTF | - | - | TRBJ1-2 | TRBV10-3
TGCGCCAGCCGACTAGCGGGTATCACCGGGGAGCTGTTTTTT | CASRLAGITGELFF | - | TRBD2 | TRBJ2-2 | TRBV10-2
TGTGCCAGCAGTCAGATAGACAGGGGAGTCGGCTACACCTTC | CASSQIDRGVGYTF | - | TRBD1 | TRBJ1-2 | TRBV7-9
TGCGCCAGCAGCCCCCTTGGGGGCTACCAAGAGACCCAGTACTTC | CASSPLGGYQETQYF | few | - | TRBJ2-5 | TRBV4-1
TGTGCCAGCAGCCCCGGACAGGGCAGGACTGAAGCTTTCTTT | CASSPGQGRTEAFF | - | TRBD1 | TRBJ1-1 | TRBV7-2
TGTGCCAGCAGTGAATGGGTGGGCTATGGCTACACCTTC | CASSEWVGYGYTF | - | - | TRBJ1-2 | TRBV6-1
TGTGCCAGCAGCAGCTCCGCCCAGACCCAGTACTTC | CASSSSAQTQYF | - | - | TRBJ2-5 | TRBV7-9
TGTGCCACCAGTGATTTGCGGGGCAGGGATGTCTACACCTTC | CATSDLRGRDVYTF | once | - | TRBJ1-2 | TRBV24-1
TGTGCCAGTAGCGTACAGGGGCGGAACACTGAAGCTTTCTTT | CASSVQGRNTEAFF | - | TRBD1 | TRBJ1-1 | TRBV19
TGTGCCAGCAGCGGTACAGACCAAGAGACCCAGTACTTC | CASSGTDQETQYF | - | - | TRBJ2-5 | TRBV6-1
TGTGCCAGTTCCAGGATCCCTAGCACAGATACGCAGTATTTT | CASSRIPSTDTQYF | - | - | TRBJ2-3 | TRBV11-3
TGTGCCACCAGGCCAGCGGGGGAAACAGATACGCAGTATTTT | CATRPAGETDTQYF | few | TRBD2 | TRBJ2-3 | TRBV10-3
TGTGCCAGCAGCTTAGACAGAAACAATGGCTACACCTTC | CASSLDRNNGYTF | - | - | TRBJ1-2 | TRBV7-2
TGTGCCAGCGGGCCGGGGGAGAGGAGCAATCAGCCCCAGCATTTT | CASGPGERSNQPQHF | - | - | TRBJ1-5 | TRBV21-1
TGTGCCAGCTCGGGGCAGGGGCAGGATGGCTACACCTTC | CASSGQGQDGYTF | few | - | TRBJ1-2 | TRBV7-6
TGTGCCAGCACCCCGGGTGGGGCAGGACCTAACTATGGCTACACCTTC | CASTPGGAGPNYGYTF | few | - | TRBJ1-2 | TRBV5-4
TGTGCCATCAGTGAGTCGAGGTTAAACGGGTCAGATACGCAGTATTTT | CAISESRLNGSDTQYF | few | - | TRBJ2-3 | TRBV10-3
TGTGCCAGCAGTTACGGGAGCACAGATACGCAGTATTTT | CASSYGSTDTQYF | few | - | TRBJ2-3 | TRBV2
TGTGCCAGCAGTGAGTTCGACAGGGCTCGCTATGGCTACACCTTC | CASSEFDRARYGYTF | - | TRBD1 | TRBJ1-2 | TRBV2
TGCAGTGCTAGTAGACTAGCGGGAGATGAGTATACAGATACGCAGTATTTT | CSASRLAGDEYTDTQYF | - | TRBD2 | TRBJ2-3 | TRBV20-1
TGCAGTGCTAGAGATGACGCTAGCGGGGGGCTTTACAATGAGCAGTTCTTC | CSARDDASGGLYNEQFF | few | TRBD2 | TRBJ2-1 | TRBV20-1
TGTGCCAGTGGACAGGGGCCTGTAGTCTATGAAGCTTTCTTT | CASGQGPVVYEAFF | few | TRBD1 | TRBJ1-1 | TRBV6-2/TRBV6-3
TGCAGTGCTAGCCACGGTATATATCAGCCCCAGCATTTT | CSASHGIYQPQHF | - | - | TRBJ1-5 | TRBV20-1
TGTGCCACTACTTATAGCTCTGGAAACACCATATATTTT | CATTYSSGNTIYF | - | - | TRBJ1-3 | TRBV6-1
TGTGCCAGCACCGAGGTGAACACCGGGGAGCTGTTTTTT | CASTEVNTGELFF | - | - | TRBJ2-2 | TRBV6-1